This is a list of T cell receptor beta chains from one sample in a study of shared clonotypes between healthy human individuals. Sequencing was performed with immunoSEQ multiplex PCR; in TCRdb, only in-frame clones are kept and a portion is missing. Of more than 150,000 clones listed, roughly 93% are singletons. The sample consisted of naive CD4+ T cells sorted from blood. These receptors came from a woman aged 25 to 39 in good health. CDR3s include the opening cysteine and the closing phenylalanine or tryptophan. Each record gives: D gene, V gene, CDR3 protein. The D gene is left open where the match is weak.

TRBD2,TRBV27,CASSRTGGRTGTSGRIYEQYF
TRBD1,TRBV28,CASSLAGTGGNEQFF
NA,TRBV5-1,CASSYGTWMPSSGANVLTF
NA,TRBV18,CASSPRGGGNQPQHF
NA,TRBV11-2,CASSLAGWTYEQYF
NA,TRBV7-9,CASSSIRGREVNEQFF
NA,TRBV21-1,CAIYDGRKNIQYF
TRBD1,TRBV11-2,CASSSWTGDAYEQYF
NA,TRBV5-1,CASSLEGYEQYF
NA,TRBV6-5,CASSSRVLSPLHF
NA,TRBV7-7,CASSPGGWRETQYF
NA,TRBV20-1,CSARGDTQYF
TRBD1,TRBV19,CASRPTGVNTEAFF
NA,TRBV7-2,CASSLGQVSGEQYF
NA,TRBV6-4,CASSDRVNTEAFF
TRBD1,TRBV27,CASRRTGTYEQYF
TRBD1,TRBV28,CASSWEGTGIYEQYF
NA,TRBV27,CASSWRGYTF